This TCR beta chain was retrieved from a study of T cell changes during pregnancy in multiple sclerosis (dated by TCRdb to between 2018 and 2021). Background for the entire study: The study looked at changes in the T cell repertoire across pregnancy in women with multiple sclerosis.

The table lists this clone with many counts. Its recognized antigen is unknown. No much larger clone exists at a distance of one base, and base qualities are not known. The library was made by the immunoSEQ multiplex PCR assay. What TCRdb holds here is the immuneACCESS table cut down to in-frame rearrangements. Part of the clones is not present; checked against another copy, under half of the missing clones reflect an unresolved V gene, and the others are unexplained. The table for this sample lists more than 70,000 clones; around 92% of them were counted only once. Jointly, the top ten make up under 2% of the sample. At the junction V is shortened by 0 bases and J by 13 bases, with 11 bases in between. The CDR3 goes from the cysteine to the phenylalanine over 13 residues. This entry keeps only the CDR3 DNA: 39 bases, framed from base 1. As encoded in the germline V gene, CDR1 is SGHRS while CDR2 is YFSETQ.

The sequencing here drew on peripheral blood, taken after pregnancy. The chain couples TRBV5-1 to TRBJ1-6; D gene: possibly TRBD1, on 6 matching bases. This receptor was taken from a female donor in good health, enrolled as a control in a pregnancy study. Here is the DNA: TGCGCCAGCAGCTTGGAGGGGGATCGGCCCCTCCACTTT. This is translated as CASSLEGDRPLHF.